The 2 T cell receptor beta chains reported below all come from one sample, sequenced in a study of T cells after yellow fever vaccination. TCRdb analysed the 5' RACE reads with MiXCR anew, one entry per CDR3 protein. The sample shows 550,000 to 750,000 distinct CDR3 sequences, 13% of them seen only once. The sample in question was PBMCs, obtained on the day of the yellow fever booster vaccination. These receptors all come from a man between 25 and 39 years old who received the YFV17D yellow fever vaccine.

This clonotype appeared a few times. The gene calls are TRBV19 and TRBJ2-2; 14 positions agree with TRBD2. The CDR3 runs 16 residues. The junction had 5 bases not matched to a gene; V was cut back by 5 bases and J by 6 bases. Germline values: CDR1 LNHDA, CDR2 SQIVND (reference sequence). CDR3 in amino acids: CASSPGLAGVAGELFF. The CDR3 nucleotides are TGTGCCAGTAGTCCGGGACTAGCGGGAGTTGCCGGGGAGCTGTTTTTT.

The chain is built from TRBV29-1 and TRBJ1-5; 7 bases map to TRBD1. This CDR3 region has 13 residues. The J segment lost 4 bases and the V segment lost 4 bases, leaving 4 bases of the junction unmatched. In germline, CDR1 is SQVTM, CDR2 ANQGSEA. The CDR3 bases are TGCAGCGTTGCTCAGGGGGAAAATCAGCCCCAGCATTTT. Its protein product is CSVAQGENQPQHF.